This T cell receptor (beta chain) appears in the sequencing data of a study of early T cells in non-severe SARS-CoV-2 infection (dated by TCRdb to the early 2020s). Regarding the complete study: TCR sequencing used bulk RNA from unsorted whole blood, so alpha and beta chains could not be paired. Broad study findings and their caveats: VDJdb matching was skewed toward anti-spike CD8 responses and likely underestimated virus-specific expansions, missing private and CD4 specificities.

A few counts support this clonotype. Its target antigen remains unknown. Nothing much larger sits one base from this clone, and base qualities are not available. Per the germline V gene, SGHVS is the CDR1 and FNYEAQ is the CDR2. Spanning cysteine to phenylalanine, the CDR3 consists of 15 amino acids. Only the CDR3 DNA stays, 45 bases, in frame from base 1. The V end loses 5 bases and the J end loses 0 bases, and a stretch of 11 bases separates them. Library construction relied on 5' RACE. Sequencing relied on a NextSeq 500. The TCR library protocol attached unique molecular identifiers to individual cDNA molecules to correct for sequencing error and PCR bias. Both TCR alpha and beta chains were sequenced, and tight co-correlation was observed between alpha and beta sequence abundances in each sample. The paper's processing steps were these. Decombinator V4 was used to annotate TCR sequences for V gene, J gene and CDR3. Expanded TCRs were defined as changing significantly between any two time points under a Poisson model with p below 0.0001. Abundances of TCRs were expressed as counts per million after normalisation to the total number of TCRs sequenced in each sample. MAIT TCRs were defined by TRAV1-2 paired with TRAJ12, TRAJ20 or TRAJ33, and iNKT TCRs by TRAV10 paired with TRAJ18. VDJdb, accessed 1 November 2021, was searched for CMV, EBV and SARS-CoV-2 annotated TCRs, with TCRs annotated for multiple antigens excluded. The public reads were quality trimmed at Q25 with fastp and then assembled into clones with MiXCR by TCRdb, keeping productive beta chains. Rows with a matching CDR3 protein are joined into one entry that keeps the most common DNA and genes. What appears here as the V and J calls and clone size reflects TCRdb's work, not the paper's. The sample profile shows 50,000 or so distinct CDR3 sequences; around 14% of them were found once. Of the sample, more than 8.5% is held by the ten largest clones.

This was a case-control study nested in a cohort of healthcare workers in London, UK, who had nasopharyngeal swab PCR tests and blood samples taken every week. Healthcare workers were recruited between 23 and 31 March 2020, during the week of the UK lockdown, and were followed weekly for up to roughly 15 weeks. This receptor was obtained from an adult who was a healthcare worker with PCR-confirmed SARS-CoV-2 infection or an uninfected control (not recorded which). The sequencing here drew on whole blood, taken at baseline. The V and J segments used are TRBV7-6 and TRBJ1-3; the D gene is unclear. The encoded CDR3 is CASSDWTASGNTIYF. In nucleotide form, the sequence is TGTGCCAGCAGCGATTGGACCGCCTCTGGAAACACCATATATTTT.